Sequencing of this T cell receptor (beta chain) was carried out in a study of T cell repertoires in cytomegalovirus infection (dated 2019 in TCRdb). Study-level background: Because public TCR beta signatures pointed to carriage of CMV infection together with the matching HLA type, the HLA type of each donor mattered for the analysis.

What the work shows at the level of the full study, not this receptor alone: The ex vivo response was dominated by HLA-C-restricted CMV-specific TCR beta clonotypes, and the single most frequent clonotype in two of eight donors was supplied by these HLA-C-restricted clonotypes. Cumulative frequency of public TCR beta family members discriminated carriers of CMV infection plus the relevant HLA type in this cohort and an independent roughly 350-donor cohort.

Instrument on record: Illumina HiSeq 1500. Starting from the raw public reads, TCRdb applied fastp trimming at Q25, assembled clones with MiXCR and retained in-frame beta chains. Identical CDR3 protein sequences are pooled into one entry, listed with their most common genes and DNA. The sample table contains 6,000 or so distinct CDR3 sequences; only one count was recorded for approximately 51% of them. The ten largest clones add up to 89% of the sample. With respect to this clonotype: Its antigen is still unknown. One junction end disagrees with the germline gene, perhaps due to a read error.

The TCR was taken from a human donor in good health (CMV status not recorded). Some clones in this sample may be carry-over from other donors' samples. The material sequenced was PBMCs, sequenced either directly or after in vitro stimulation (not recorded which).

The DNA reads as follows: TGTGCCATCATCGGGTGTGGACAGGGAGACACCGAAGCTTTCTTT. It codes for CAIIGCGQGDTEAFF. The chain uses TRBV10-3 and TRBJ1-1; 8 junctional bases match TRBD1. CDR1 and CDR2, per the germline V gene, are ENHRY and SYGVKD. From cysteine to phenylalanine, the CDR3 is 15 amino acids long. Solely the CDR3 DNA is kept, with 45 bases framed from the first base.